This TCR beta chain stems from a study of T cell repertoires in cytomegalovirus infection. TCRdb re-analysed the reads in MiXCR, keeping a single row per CDR3 protein. The data contain around 750,000 distinct CDR3 sequences, around a third of them singletons. CDR1 is DFQATT, CDR2 SNEGSKA, per germline (reference sequence). Trimming at V came to 3 bases and at J to 3 bases, leaving 2 bases not matched to a gene. CDR3 size: 12 residues. Regarding this clonotype: What it binds is unknown.

This chain uses TRBV20-1 with TRBJ2-7, with 7 bases fitting TRBD2. Source: cultured CD8+ T cells from PBMCs, taken from culture after CMV antigen stimulation. This clonotype originated in a human donor in good health (CMV status not recorded). Some clones in this sample may be carry-over from other donors' samples. CDR3 loop: CSASGGNYEQYV. Written as DNA, the CDR3 is TGCAGTGCTAGCGGGGGGAACTACGAGCAGTACGTC.